This paragraph reports one T cell receptor (beta chain). This clonotype appeared many times. Its target antigen remains unknown. Base qualities are missing; no much larger clone stands one base away. This was a case-control study nested in a cohort of healthcare workers in London, UK, who had nasopharyngeal swab PCR tests and blood samples taken every week. Between 23 and 31 March 2020, the week of the UK lockdown, healthcare workers were enrolled and then followed up weekly for as long as 16 weeks. Receptor libraries were prepared by 5' RACE. Sequencing instrument: NextSeq 500. To correct for sequencing error and PCR bias, the TCR library protocol tagged individual cDNA molecules with unique molecular identifiers. Sequencing covered both TCR alpha and beta chains, and within each sample the abundances of alpha and beta sequences were tightly co-correlated. The study's own analysis went as follows. V gene, J gene and CDR3 annotation of TCR sequences was performed with Decombinator V4. Expanded TCRs were defined as changing significantly between any two time points under a Poisson model with p below 0.0001. TCR abundances were normalised to the total number of TCRs sequenced per sample and were expressed as counts per million. MAIT TCRs were defined by TRAV1-2 paired with TRAJ12, TRAJ20 or TRAJ33, and iNKT TCRs by TRAV10 paired with TRAJ18. A search of VDJdb, accessed on 1 November 2021, was run for TCRs annotated to CMV, EBV and SARS-CoV-2, with TCRs annotated for multiple antigens excluded. TCRdb reanalyzed the raw reads on its own, using fastp at Q25 for trimming and MiXCR for clone calling, and kept in-frame beta chains. Duplicate CDR3 protein sequences are folded into a single record with the most common DNA and genes. The authors' filters were not applied to this entry. In all, the sample holds approximately 30,000 distinct CDR3 sequences, and over 6.5% of those were seen once. The ten largest make up 2.5% to 3% of the sample.

These data are taken from a study of early T cells in non-severe SARS-CoV-2 infection listed by TCRdb under 2021. Concerning the study at large: Because TCR sequencing relied on bulk RNA taken from unsorted whole blood, pairing of alpha and beta chains was not possible. What the work shows at the level of the full study, not this receptor alone: VDJdb matching was skewed toward anti-spike CD8 responses and likely underestimated virus-specific expansions, missing private and CD4 specificities.

Including the terminal cysteine and phenylalanine, the CDR3 comprises 15 residues. Solely the CDR3 DNA is kept, with 45 bases framed from the first base. V is pruned by 4 bases and J by 4 bases, leaving 7 bases of the junction without a gene match. The germline V gene (reference sequence) sets CDR1 to MNHEY and CDR2 to SMNVEV. Sequencing was done on a sample of whole blood. The source is an adult who was a healthcare worker with PCR-confirmed SARS-CoV-2 infection or an uninfected control (not recorded which). Rearrangement joined TRBV27 to TRBJ1-1, with TRBD1 identical over 9 junction bases. The CDR3 reads as follows: CASSSEQGAITEAFF. The sequence in DNA is TGTGCCAGCAGTTCGGAACAGGGGGCAATCACTGAAGCTTTCTTT.